This T cell receptor beta chain was sequenced during a study of regulatory T cells in long-lasting Graves disease. Study-level points and caveats: Sampling was limited to peripheral blood rather than thyroid tissue. The study found persistent patients shared more public clonotypes (fewer than 3,000) than new patients (just over 950).

The CDR3 is made up of 15 amino acids. V shed 3 bases, J shed 3 bases, and the junction held 5 bases outside the gene matches. Looked up from germline, CDR1 is SGHTA and CDR2 is FQGNSA. As for this clonotype: Its antigen is unidentified.

Time point meaning: newly diagnosed GD, antithyroid drugs for less than 3 months. PBMC RNA was the source of the TCR library. Libraries of TCR beta came from iRepertoire HTBI primers plus Arm-PCR of CDR3 regions. TCRdb analysed the multiplex PCR reads with MiXCR anew, one entry per CDR3 protein. Of around 450,000 distinct CDR3 sequences listed, roughly 15% are singletons. The sample was also linked to a second study, of T cells in Graves' hyperthyroidism and ophthalmopathy. That report adds: No progression to ophthalmopathy during 18 months of follow-up defined stable disease.

This material consisted of peripheral blood mononuclear cells (PBMCs), taken at new diagnosis, from a patient treated with antithyroid drugs. The sequence was collected from a woman in her thirties or forties with Graves disease. The rearrangement joins TRBV7-2 to TRBJ2-7; 10 bases line up with TRBD2. CDR3 residues: CASSLGGLAVYEQYF. DNA for the CDR3: TGTGCCAGCAGCTTGGGAGGACTAGCGGTCTACGAGCAGTACTTC. Full variable domain (missing parts from reference TRBV7-2 and TRBJ2-7): GAGVSQSPSNKVTEKGKDVELRCDPISGHTALYWYRQSLGQGLEFLIYFQGNSAPDKSGLPSDRFSAERTGGSVSTLTIQRTQQEDSAVYLCASSLGGLAVYEQYFGPGTRLTVT.